Below, 21 T cell receptor beta chains from the same sample are listed, as sequenced in a study of OX40 agonist ivuxolimab in advanced cancers. Data came from immunoSEQ multiplex PCR; TCRdb stores just in-frame clones and leaves some out. The sample consists of just under 35,000 clones, around 93% of them appearing once. This sample comprised CD4+ or CD8+ T cells sorted from blood, obtained in a trial of the OX40 agonist ivuxolimab. The receptors shown here come from an adult with an advanced solid tumor such as melanoma, head and neck, liver or kidney cancer.

V and J are TRBV5-4 and TRBJ1-1; 7 bases match TRBD1. V shed 2 bases and J 1 base; nucleotides not matched to a gene: 14. Germline V gives CDR1 SGHNT, CDR2 YYREEE (reference sequence). The CDR3 spans 18 residues. Written as DNA, the CDR3 is TGTGCCAGCAGCTTCAAAACTATTACAGGGGACGCGAACACTGAAGCTTTCTTT. Protein product: CASSFKTITGDANTEAFF.

The chain couples TRBV28 to TRBJ2-7; D may be TRBD1 or TRBD2 (6 bases each). Germline-derived CDR1 and CDR2 are MDHEN and SYDVKM. The CDR3 covers 15 residues. Deletions cut 3 bases from V and 4 bases from J, with 16 bases between. The CDR3, as DNA: TGTGCCAGCAGTTTCCCGAGCGCGGGGACATACGAGCAGTACTTC. Its protein is CASSFPSAGTYEQYF.

This clone appeared a few times. V gene TRBV5-8 combines with J gene TRBJ1-2; no clear D. The CDR3 is 14 amino acids. Germline V gene lookup returns CDR1 SGHTS and CDR2 YDEGEE. The ends were cut back, 4 bases at V and 4 bases at J, with 14 bases in the middle. CDR3 in amino acids: CASSSDKGFYGYTF. The DNA for the CDR3 is TGTGCCAGCAGCAGCGACAAGGGATTCTATGGCTACACCTTC.

The V and J genes are TRBV7-2 and TRBJ1-3; D not resolved. The germline V gene encodes CDR1 SGHTA and CDR2 FQGNSA. This CDR3 is built from 17 residues. Trimming removed 3 bases from V and 0 bases from J, with 15 bases in between. As DNA, the CDR3 is TGTGCCAGCAGCTTTCTAAGGACGGACCTCTCTGGAAACACCATATATTTT. Its protein is CASSFLRTDLSGNTIYF.

The CDR3 here is CASSLPGLGADTQYF. The CDR3 DNA reads as TGTGCCAGCAGCCTCCCGGGACTAGGGGCAGATACGCAGTATTTT. This chain joins TRBV7-8 and TRBJ2-3; 8 positions match TRBD2. Germline CDR1 and CDR2: SGHVS and FQNEAQ. The V and J ends lost 5 bases and 4 bases, in that order; junction bases with no gene match: 8. The CDR3 covers 15 residues.

The CDR3 reads CASSLLNRGRAWEQFF. The DNA for the CDR3 is TGCGCCAGCAGCTTGTTGAATCGCGGGAGGGCCTGGGAGCAGTTCTTC. The J gene is TRBJ2-1, the V gene TRBV5-1; 9 bases are shared with TRBD2. Germline CDR1 reads SGHRS; CDR2 reads YFSETQ. There are 16 residues in the CDR3. Trimming cost V 1 base and J 10 bases; bases outside gene matches: 12.

The genes are TRBV27 and TRBJ2-3; D possibly corresponds to TRBD2 (7 bases). Germline V gene sequence: CDR1 MNHEY, CDR2 SMNVEV (reference sequence). V was clipped by 2 bases and J by 7 bases, with 16 bases between them. The CDR3 covers 15 residues. The chain's CDR3 is CASSLGGGAVNTQYF. The CDR3 region has the DNA TGTGCCAGCAGTTTAGGTGGGGGGGCTGTGAATACGCAGTATTTT.

The rearrangement links TRBV13 to TRBJ2-7, with 10 bases matching TRBD2. The CDR3 is 14 amino acids. Germline loops: CDR1 PRHDT, CDR2 FYEKMQ (reference sequence). The ends lost 0 bases at V and 6 bases at J; junction bases unmatched: 2. CDR3 coding DNA: TGTGCCAGCAGCTTAGGAGCGGGAGGGGGCGAGCAGTACTTC. This sequence encodes CASSLGAGGGEQYF.

V gene TRBV7-9 combines with J gene TRBJ1-2, with 7 bases aligning to TRBD1. The CDR3 has 15 amino acids. The trim removed 2 bases at V and 4 bases at J, leaving 7 bases unmatched. CDR1 and CDR2 from the germline V gene are SEHNR and FQNEAQ (reference sequence). CDR3 protein: CASSLPEQGSYGYTF. For the CDR3, the DNA is TGTGCCAGCAGCTTACCAGAACAGGGGTCCTATGGCTACACCTTC.

This clone has a count of ten or more. The CDR3 here is CASRYGGEQYF. Here the CDR3 DNA reads TGTGCCAGCAGGTATGGTGGGGAGCAGTACTTC. V and J are TRBV27 and TRBJ2-7; D is uncertain. From germline, CDR1 is MNHEY and CDR2 SMNVEV (reference sequence). The length of the CDR3 is 11 residues. V lost 6 bases to trimming and J lost 7 bases, with 10 bases between them.

V usage is TRBV28 and J usage is TRBJ1-5, with D possibly being TRBD1 (6 bases). Germline-derived CDR1 and CDR2 are MDHEN and SYDVKM. The CDR3 length is 14 residues. V was pared by 3 bases and J by 6 bases, with 12 bases between. The CDR3 protein is CASSFRGRSQPQHF. DNA for the CDR3: TGTGCCAGCAGTTTCAGGGGAAGATCTCAGCCCCAGCATTTT.

A single count supports this clone. The chain combines TRBV7-6 with TRBJ1-1; D is ambiguous. The CDR3 length is 14 residues. V was shortened by 2 bases and J by 4 bases, with 11 bases between the two germline ends. Germline V CDR1 and CDR2: SGHVS, FNYEAQ. CDR3: CASSLNGGVTEAFF. The DNA of the CDR3 is TGTGCCAGCAGCTTAAACGGTGGGGTCACTGAAGCTTTCTTT. Full variable domain (missing parts from reference TRBV7-6 and TRBJ1-1): GAGVSQSPRYKVTKRGQDVALRCDPISGHVSLYWYRQALGQGPEFLTYFNYEAQQDKSGLPNDRFSAERPEGSISTLTIQRTEQRDSAMYRCASSLNGGVTEAFFGQGTRLTVV.

This clone was seen more than once but under ten times. The chain recombines TRBV16 with TRBJ2-7; D might be TRBD1 or TRBD2, each matching 6 bases. V lost 2 bases and J lost 3, with 8 bases in between. The length of the CDR3 is 13 residues. CDR1 and CDR2 from the germline V gene are KGHSY and FQNENV. This chain's CDR3 is CASSQGGLYEQYF. The CDR3 region has the DNA TGTGCCAGCAGCCAAGGGGGGCTCTACGAGCAGTACTTC.

The chain uses TRBV28 and TRBJ2-7; 10 nucleotides align to TRBD2. The ends lost 5 bases at V and 3 bases at J; junction bases unmatched: 10. Germline CDR1 and CDR2: MDHEN and SYDVKM. CDR3 length equals 16 residues. CDR3 DNA sequence: TGTGCCAGCAGTCAACCCGGAGGACTAGCGGTCTACGAGCAGTACTTC. This codes for CASSQPGGLAVYEQYF.

The rearrangement uses TRBV6-5 and TRBJ2-7; D gene unclear. CDR3 length: 11 amino acids. V lost 7 bases and J 2 bases, leaving 6 bases between the germline ends. Looked up from germline, CDR1 is MNHEY and CDR2 is SVGAGI. The CDR3: CASTFAYEQYF. In nucleotides, the CDR3 is TGTGCCAGCACATTCGCCTACGAGCAGTACTTC.

V is TRBV4-3 and J is TRBJ2-7; no clear D. Trimming left V 5 bases short and J 0 bases short, with 17 bases between. This CDR3 contains 16 residues. CDR1 and CDR2 from the germline V gene are LGHNA and YSLEER. CDR3 in amino acids: CASSEARYLSSYEQYF. The DNA of the CDR3 is TGCGCCAGCAGCGAAGCAAGGTATCTCTCCTCCTACGAGCAGTACTTC.

The gene calls are TRBV6-6 and TRBJ2-7; 8 bases are a match to TRBD1. The trim removed 4 bases at V and 3 bases at J, leaving 8 bases unmatched. This CDR3 has 15 amino acids. Germline lookup yields CDR1 MNHNY and CDR2 SVGAGI (reference sequence). CDR3 in amino acids: CASSFSDRGGYEQYF. The CDR3 coding sequence is TGTGCCAGCAGTTTCTCAGACAGGGGAGGCTACGAGCAGTACTTC.

The V call is TRBV27, the J call TRBJ1-2; D ambiguous. There are 14 residues in the CDR3. The V end was cut by 2 bases, the J end by 0 bases, with 7 bases between. Germline CDR1 MNHEY, CDR2 SMNVEV (reference sequence). CDR3 protein: CASSLVSTNYGYTF. DNA for the CDR3: TGTGCCAGCAGTTTAGTCAGCACTAACTATGGCTACACCTTC.

V is TRBV19 and J is TRBJ2-7; D remains ambiguous. CDR1 is LNHDA and CDR2 is SQIVND in the germline V gene (reference sequence). The V end lost 5 bases, the J end lost 10 bases, and 18 bases lay between the germline ends. This CDR3 contains 13 residues. The CDR3 loop is CASSGSINMGQYF. CDR3 DNA: TGTGCCAGTAGTGGATCGATCAACATGGGTCAGTACTTC.

The rearrangement uses TRBV7-3 and TRBJ2-2; TRBD2 agrees at 8 bases. Germline V gene lookup returns CDR1 SGHTA and CDR2 FQGTGA. The CDR3 runs to 18 residues. Unmatched junction bases numbered 16, after V lost 5 bases and J lost 5 bases. CDR3: CASSHRTGGRPGTGELFF. Here the CDR3 DNA reads TGTGCCAGCAGCCACAGGACTGGCGGGAGGCCGGGGACCGGGGAGCTGTTTTTT.

This chain uses TRBV18 with TRBJ1-5; D is unresolved. Trimming shortened V by 6 bases and J by 2 bases, and 14 bases separated the two germline ends. CDR1 and CDR2 from the germline V gene are KGHSH and LQKENI. CDR3 length equals 15 residues. The CDR3 loop is CASSPSQGGNQPQHF. The CDR3 nucleotides read TGTGCCAGCTCCCCTAGCCAAGGAGGCAATCAGCCCCAGCATTTT.